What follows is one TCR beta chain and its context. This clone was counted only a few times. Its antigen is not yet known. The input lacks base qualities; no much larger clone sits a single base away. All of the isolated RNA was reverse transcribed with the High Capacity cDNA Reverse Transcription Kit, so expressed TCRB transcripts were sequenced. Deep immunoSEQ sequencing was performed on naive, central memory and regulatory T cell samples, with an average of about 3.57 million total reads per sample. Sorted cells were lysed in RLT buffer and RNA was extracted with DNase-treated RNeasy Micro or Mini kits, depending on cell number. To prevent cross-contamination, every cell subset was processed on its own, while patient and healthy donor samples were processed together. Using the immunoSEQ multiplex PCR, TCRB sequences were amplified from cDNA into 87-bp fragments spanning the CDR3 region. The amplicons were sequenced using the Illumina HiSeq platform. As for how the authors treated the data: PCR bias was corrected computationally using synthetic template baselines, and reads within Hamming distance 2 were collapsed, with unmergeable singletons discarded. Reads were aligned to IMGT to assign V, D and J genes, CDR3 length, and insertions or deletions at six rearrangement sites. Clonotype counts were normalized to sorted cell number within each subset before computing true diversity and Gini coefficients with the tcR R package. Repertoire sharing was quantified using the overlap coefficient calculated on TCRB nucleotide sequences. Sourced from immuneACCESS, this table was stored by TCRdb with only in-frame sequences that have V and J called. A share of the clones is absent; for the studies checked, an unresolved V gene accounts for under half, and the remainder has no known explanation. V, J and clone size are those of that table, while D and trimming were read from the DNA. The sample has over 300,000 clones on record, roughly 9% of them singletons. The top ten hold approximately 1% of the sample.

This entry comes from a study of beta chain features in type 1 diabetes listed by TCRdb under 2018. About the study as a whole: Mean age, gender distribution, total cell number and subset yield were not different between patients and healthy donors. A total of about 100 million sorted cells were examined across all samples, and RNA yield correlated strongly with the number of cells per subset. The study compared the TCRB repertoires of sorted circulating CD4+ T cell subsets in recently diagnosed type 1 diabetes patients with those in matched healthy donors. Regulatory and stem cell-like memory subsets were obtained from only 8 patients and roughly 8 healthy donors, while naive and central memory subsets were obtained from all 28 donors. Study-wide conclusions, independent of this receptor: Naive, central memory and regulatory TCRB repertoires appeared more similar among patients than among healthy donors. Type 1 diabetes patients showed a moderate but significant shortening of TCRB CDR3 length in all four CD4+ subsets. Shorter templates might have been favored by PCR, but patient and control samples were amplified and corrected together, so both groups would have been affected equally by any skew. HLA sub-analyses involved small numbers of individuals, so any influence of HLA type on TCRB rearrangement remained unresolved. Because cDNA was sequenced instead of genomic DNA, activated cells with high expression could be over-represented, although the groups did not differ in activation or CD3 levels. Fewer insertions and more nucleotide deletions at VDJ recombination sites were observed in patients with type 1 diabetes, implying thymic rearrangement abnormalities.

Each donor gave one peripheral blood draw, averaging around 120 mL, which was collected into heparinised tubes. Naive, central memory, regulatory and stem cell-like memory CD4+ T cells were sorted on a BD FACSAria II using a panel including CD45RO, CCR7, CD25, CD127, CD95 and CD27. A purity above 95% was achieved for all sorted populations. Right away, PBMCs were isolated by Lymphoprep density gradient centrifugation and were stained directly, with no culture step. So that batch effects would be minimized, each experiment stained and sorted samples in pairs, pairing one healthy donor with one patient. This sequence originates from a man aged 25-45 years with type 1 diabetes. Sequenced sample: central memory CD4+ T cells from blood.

CDR3 loop: CASSEDHPTGAGKNIQYF. At the DNA level, the sequence is TGTGCCAGCAGTGAAGACCATCCGACAGGGGCCGGGAAAAACATTCAGTACTTC. Recombination linked TRBV6-1 to TRBJ2-4, and TRBD1 matches 8 of the central bases. The CDR3 starts with the cysteine, ends with the phenylalanine, and has 18 residues. Only the CDR3 region is kept as DNA, spanning 54 bases read in frame from base 1. Compared with germline, V lacks 1 base and J lacks 4 bases; bases without a gene match: 12. CDR1 and CDR2 were assigned from the germline V gene as MNHNS and SASEGT.